This record concerns one T cell receptor (beta chain) sequence. Its antigen is not yet known. No much larger clone exists at a distance of one base, and base qualities are not known. To demonstrate the VDJtools post-analysis software, TCR beta repertoires were profiled from the peripheral blood of about 13 young patients with multiple sclerosis. The multiple sclerosis patients were children and adolescents ranging in age from roughly 6 to 15 years. The data are from a study of post-analysis software for immune sequencing data (dated by TCRdb to between 2014 and 2016). Regarding the study in general: Disease courses on record covered relapsing-remitting, secondary progressive and progressive-relapsing multiple sclerosis, though some patients had no subtype annotation. Patient repertoires were compared against 11 to 12 previously published healthy control repertoires from donors aged 6 to 25 years. A subset of samples was prepared in parallel using single-end sample barcoding, then pooled and co-amplified after Illumina adapter ligation. Paper-wide results and their limitations: Normalized Chao1 diversity was significantly lower in multiple sclerosis patients than controls, suggesting substantial peripheral T-cell clonal expansion. The multiple sclerosis patient group was slightly younger than the control group. Direct clustering with F measure showed strong co-clustering of samples prepared in the same batch, prompting a batch-effect correction. About 5 TRBV segments, including TRBV5-6, TRBV5-1 and TRBV20-1, were significantly more frequent in patients than controls.

Its CDR3 holds 16 amino acids, cysteine through phenylalanine. The CDR3 DNA has 48 bases and is translated from base 1. V is pared back by 0 bases and J by 5 bases, with 16 bases lying between the germline termini. The germline V gene sets CDR1 to MNHEY and CDR2 to SVGAGI. Libraries were constructed by PCR. Sequencer: Illumina HiSeq 2500. To reduce PCR and sequencing biases, unique molecular identifiers were incorporated into the TCR beta cDNA libraries. Roughly 0.5 million cDNA molecules were obtained per 1 to 10 million input T cells, so each molecule approximated one T cell. The patient libraries were prepared and sequenced with the same protocol used for the earlier healthy control dataset. Samples belonging to the same batch were prepared together, multiplexed and sequenced on a shared HiSeq lane. In the source study's methods: MIGEC handled the raw barcoded reads, throwing out single-read molecular identifier groups before consensus assembly and CDR3 extraction. VDJtools was used for post-analysis of the clonotype tables, with diversity normalized by down-sampling every dataset to the smallest sample size. In repertoire overlap clustering, CDR3 amino acid sequences, but not nucleotide sequences, were matched to correct batch-related cross-sample contamination. In-frame beta chains were kept once TCRdb had trimmed the public reads at Q25 with fastp and called clones with MiXCR. CDR3 protein duplicates are merged, each entry listing the most common genes and DNA. The V and J calls follow TCRdb's processing rather than the paper's. The table for this sample lists 650,000 to 850,000 distinct CDR3 sequences; 46% of them were counted only once. The ten largest clones represent roughly 5% of the sample.

Sequencing was done on a sample of blood. This sequence was found in a girl aged 5-17 years with multiple sclerosis. The chain uses TRBV6-5 and TRBJ1-2, and TRBD1 may be the D gene, going by 6 matching bases. The nucleotide sequence reads as follows: TGTGCCAGCAGTTACTCCGGGGGCACGGTCCCTTATGGCTACACCTTC. This encodes CASSYSGGTVPYGYTF.